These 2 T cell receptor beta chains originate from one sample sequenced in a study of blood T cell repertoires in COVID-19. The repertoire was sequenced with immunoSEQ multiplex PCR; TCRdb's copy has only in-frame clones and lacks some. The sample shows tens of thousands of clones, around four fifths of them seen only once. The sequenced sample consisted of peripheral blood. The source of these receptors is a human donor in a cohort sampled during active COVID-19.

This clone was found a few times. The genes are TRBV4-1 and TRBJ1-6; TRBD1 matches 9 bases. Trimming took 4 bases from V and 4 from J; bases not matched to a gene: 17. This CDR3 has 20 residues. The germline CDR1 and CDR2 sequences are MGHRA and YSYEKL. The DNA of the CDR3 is TGCGCCAGCAGCCTCTTTCCGGGACAGGGCGTCATGGGGTATAATTCACCCCTCCACTTT. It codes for CASSLFPGQGVMGYNSPLHF.

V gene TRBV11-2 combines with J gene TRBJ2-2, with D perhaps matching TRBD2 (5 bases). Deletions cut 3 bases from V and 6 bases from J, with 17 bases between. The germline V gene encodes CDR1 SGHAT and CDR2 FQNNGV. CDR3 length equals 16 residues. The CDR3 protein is CASSFFEGPWSGELFF. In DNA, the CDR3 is TGTGCCAGCAGCTTTTTTGAGGGCCCATGGTCCGGGGAGCTGTTTTTT. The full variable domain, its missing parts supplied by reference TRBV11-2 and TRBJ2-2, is EAGVAQSPRYKIIEKRQSVAFWCNPISGHATLYWYQQILGQGPKLLIQFQNNGVVDDSQLPKDRFSAERLKGVDSTLKIQPAKLEDSAVYLCASSFFEGPWSGELFFGEGSRLTVL.